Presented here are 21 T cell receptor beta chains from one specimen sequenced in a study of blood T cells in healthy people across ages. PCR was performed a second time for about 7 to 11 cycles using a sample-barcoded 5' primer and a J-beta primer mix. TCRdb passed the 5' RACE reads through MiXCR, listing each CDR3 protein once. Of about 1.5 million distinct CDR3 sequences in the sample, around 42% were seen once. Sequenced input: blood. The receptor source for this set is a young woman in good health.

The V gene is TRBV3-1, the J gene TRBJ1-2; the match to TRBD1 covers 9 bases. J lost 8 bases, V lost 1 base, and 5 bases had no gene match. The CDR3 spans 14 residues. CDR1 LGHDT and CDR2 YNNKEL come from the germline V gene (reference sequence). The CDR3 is CASSQGQGEAGYTF. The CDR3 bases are TGTGCCAGCAGCCAAGGACAGGGGGAGGCGGGCTACACCTTC.

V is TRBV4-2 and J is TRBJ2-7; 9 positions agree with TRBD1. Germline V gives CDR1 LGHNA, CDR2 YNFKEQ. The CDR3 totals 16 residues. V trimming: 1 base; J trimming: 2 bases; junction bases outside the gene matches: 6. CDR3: CASSQVGTGIPYEQYF. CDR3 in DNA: TGTGCCAGCAGCCAAGTCGGGACAGGGATCCCCTACGAGCAGTACTTC.

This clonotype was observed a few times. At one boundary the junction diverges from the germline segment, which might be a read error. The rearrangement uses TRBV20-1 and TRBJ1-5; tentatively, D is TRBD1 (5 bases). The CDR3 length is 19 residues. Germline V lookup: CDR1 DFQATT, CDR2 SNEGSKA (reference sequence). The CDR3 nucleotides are TGCAATGCTAGAGATTATCGGCAGGGAGCATGGGTAGCAAATCAGCCCCAGCATTTT. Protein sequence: CNARDYRQGAWVANQPQHF.

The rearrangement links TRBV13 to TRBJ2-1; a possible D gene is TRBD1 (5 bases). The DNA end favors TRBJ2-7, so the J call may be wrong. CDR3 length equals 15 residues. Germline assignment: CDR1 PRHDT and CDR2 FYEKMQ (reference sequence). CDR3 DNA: TGTGCCAGCAGTCTCAGGGTTACCTCCTACAATGAGCAGTACTTC. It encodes CASSLRVTSYNEQYF.

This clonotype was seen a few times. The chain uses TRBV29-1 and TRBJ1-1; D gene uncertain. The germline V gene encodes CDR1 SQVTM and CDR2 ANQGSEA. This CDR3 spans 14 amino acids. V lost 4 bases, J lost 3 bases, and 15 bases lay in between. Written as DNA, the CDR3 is TGCAGCGTTGCCCCCCGGATCCAAGACACTGAAGCTTTCTTT. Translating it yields CSVAPRIQDTEAFF.

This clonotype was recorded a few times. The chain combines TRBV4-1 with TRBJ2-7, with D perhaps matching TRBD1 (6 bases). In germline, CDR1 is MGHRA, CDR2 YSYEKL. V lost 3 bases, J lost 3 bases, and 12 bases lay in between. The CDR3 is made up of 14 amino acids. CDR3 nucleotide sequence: TGCGCCAGCAGCCAGAAAGGACAGCACTACGAGCAGTACTTC. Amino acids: CASSQKGQHYEQYF.

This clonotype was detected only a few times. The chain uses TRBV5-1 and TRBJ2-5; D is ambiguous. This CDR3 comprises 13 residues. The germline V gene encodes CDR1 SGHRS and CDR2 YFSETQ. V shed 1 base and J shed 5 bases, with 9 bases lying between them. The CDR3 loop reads CASSLRSRETQYF. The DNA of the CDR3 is TGCGCCAGCAGCTTGCGCAGCCGGGAGACCCAGTACTTC.

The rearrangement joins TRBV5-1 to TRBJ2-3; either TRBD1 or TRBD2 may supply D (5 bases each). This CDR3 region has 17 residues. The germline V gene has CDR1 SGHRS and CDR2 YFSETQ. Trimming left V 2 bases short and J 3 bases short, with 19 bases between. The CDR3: CASSFQPGTPETDTQYF. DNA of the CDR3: TGCGCCAGCAGCTTCCAGCCCGGGACCCCGGAGACAGATACGCAGTATTTT.

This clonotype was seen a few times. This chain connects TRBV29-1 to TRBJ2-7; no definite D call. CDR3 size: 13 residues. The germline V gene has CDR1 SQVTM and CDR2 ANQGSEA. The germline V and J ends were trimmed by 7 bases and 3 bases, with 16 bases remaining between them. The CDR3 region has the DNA TGCAGCGGGGTAGGAGTAGAAAGCTACGAGCAGTACTTC. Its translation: CSGVGVESYEQYF.

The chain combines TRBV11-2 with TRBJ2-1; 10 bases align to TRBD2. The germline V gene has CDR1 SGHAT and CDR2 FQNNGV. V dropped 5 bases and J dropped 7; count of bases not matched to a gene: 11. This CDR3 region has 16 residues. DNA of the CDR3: TGTGCCAGCAGCCAACAACTAGCGGGGCTAGGAAATGAGCAGTTCTTC. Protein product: CASSQQLAGLGNEQFF.

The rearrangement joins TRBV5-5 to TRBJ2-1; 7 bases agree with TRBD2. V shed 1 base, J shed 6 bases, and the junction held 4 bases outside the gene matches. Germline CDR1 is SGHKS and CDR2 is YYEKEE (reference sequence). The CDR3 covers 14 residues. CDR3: CASSLIPSGNEQFF. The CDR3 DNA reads TGTGCCAGCAGCTTGATCCCTAGCGGCAATGAGCAGTTCTTC.

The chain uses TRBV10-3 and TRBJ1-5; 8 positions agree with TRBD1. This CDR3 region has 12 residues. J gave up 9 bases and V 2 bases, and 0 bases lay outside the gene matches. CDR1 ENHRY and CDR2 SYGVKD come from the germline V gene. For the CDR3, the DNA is TGTGCCATCAGTGAGGGGACAGGGCCCCAGCATTTT. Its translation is CAISEGTGPQHF.

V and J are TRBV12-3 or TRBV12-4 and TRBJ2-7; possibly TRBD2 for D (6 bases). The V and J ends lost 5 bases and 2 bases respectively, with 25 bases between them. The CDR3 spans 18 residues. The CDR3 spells CASSAGRRFGPPAYEQYF. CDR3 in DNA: TGTGCCAGCAGTGCGGGACGGAGGTTTGGCCCCCCGGCCTACGAGCAGTACTTC.

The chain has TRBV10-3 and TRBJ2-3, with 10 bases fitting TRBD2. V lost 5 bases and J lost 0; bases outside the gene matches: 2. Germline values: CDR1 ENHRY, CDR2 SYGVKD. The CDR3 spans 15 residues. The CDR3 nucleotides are TGTGCCATCAGTAGCGGGGGGGCTAGCACAGATACGCAGTATTTT. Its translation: CAISSGGASTDTQYF.

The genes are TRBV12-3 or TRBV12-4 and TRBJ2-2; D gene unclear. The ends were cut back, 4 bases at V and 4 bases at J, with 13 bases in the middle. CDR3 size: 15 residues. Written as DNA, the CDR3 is TGTGCCAGCAGTTCCAGTGATCAGAGCACCGGGGAGCTGTTTTTT. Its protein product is CASSSSDQSTGELFF.

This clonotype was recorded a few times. Here the CDR3 reads CASSSSVGSFSEQYF. CDR3 bases: TGTGCCAGCAGCTCGAGCGTCGGCTCGTTCAGCGAGCAGTACTTC. The chain couples TRBV7-2 to TRBJ2-7; no clear D gene. The germline CDR1 and CDR2 sequences are SGHTA and FQGNSA. V shed 4 bases and J shed 6 bases, with 19 bases lying between them. The CDR3 is 15 residues long.

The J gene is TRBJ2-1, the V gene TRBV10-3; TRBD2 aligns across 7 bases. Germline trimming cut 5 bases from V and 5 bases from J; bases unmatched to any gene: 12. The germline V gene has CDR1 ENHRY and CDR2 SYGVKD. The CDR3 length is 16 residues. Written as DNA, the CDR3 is TGTGCCATCAGTCCCTCCCCGGGGGGAGGGGACAATGAGCAGTTCTTC. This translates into CAISPSPGGGDNEQFF.

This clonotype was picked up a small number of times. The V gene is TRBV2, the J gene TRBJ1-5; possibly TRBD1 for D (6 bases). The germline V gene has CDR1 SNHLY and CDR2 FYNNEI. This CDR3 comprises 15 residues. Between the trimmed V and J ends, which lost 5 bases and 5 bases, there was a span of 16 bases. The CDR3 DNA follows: TGTGCCAGCAGTCCGACTACAGGGTTAGATCAGCCCCAGCATTTT. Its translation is CASSPTTGLDQPQHF.

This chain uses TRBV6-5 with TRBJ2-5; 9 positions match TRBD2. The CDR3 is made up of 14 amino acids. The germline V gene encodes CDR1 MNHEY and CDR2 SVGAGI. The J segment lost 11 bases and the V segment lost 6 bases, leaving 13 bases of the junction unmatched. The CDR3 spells CASRSSGGNNEQYF. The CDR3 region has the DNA TGTGCCAGCAGGTCCAGCGGGGGGAACAATGAGCAGTACTTC.

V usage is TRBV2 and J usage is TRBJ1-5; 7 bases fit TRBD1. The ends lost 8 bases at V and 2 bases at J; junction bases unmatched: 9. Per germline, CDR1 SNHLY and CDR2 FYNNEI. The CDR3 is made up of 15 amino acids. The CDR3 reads CASRPGGTGNQPQHF. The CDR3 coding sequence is TGTGCCAGCCGACCAGGGGGGACGGGCAATCAGCCCCAGCATTTT.

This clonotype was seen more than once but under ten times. CDR3 loop: CAMGAGAIYNEQFF. The CDR3 DNA reads TGTGCCATGGGAGCGGGAGCGATCTACAATGAGCAGTTCTTC. The chain is built from TRBV10-3 and TRBJ2-1; TRBD2 aligns across 8 bases. J gave up 3 bases and V 9 bases, and 7 bases lay outside the gene matches. CDR1 is ENHRY, CDR2 SYGVKD, per germline. CDR3 size: 14 residues.